This T cell receptor beta chain comes out of a study of blood T cells in healthy people across ages. The second PCR ran roughly 6 to 12 cycles with a sample-barcoded 5' primer and J-beta primers. A template-switch adaptor that had 12 random nucleotides put a tag on each cDNA molecule. TCRdb re-analysed the 5' RACE reads in MiXCR, keeping a single row per CDR3 protein. Of about 750,000 distinct CDR3 sequences listed, roughly 50% are singletons. With 4 bases removed from V and 8 bases from J, the gap between germline ends came to 20 bases. This CDR3 region has 16 residues. From germline, CDR1 is SGHTA and CDR2 FQGNSA.

The clonotype was recovered from a man older than 75 in good health. The sample comprised blood. J is TRBJ2-2 and V is TRBV7-2, with D unclear. The CDR3 reads CASSSGPLWVGGELFF. CDR3 nucleotides: TGTGCCAGCAGCTCTGGTCCCCTATGGGTCGGTGGGGAGCTGTTTTTT.